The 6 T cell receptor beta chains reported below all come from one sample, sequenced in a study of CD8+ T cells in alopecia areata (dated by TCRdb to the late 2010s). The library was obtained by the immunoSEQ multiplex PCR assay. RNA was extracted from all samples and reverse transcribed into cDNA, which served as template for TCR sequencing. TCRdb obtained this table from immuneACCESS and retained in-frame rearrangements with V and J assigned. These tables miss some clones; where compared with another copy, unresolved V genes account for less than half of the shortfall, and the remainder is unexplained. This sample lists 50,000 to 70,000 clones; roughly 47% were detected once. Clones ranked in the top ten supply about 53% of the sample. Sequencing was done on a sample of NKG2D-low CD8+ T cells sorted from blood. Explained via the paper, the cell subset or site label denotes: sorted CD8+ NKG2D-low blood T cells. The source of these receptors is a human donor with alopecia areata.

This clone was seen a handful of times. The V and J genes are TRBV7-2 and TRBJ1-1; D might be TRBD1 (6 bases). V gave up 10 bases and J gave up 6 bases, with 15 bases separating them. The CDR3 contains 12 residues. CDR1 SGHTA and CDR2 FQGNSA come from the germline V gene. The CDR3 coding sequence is TGTGCCACCGGGGGCGACAGGTCTGAAGCTTTCTTT. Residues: CATGGDRSEAFF.

The CDR3: CSVGSETQYF. The CDR3 coding sequence is TGCAGCGTTGGAAGCGAGACCCAGTACTTC. The chain combines TRBV29-1 with TRBJ2-5; D gene unclear. This CDR3 spans 10 amino acids. Trimming stripped 4 bases from V and 5 bases from J, with 5 bases between. Germline V gene data show CDR1 as SQVTM and CDR2 as ANQGSEA.

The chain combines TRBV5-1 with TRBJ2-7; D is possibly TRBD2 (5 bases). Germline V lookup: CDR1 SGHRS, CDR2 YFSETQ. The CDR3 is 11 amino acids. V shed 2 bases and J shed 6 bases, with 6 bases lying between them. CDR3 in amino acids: CASSFRGEQYF. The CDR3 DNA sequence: TGCGCCAGCAGCTTCCGGGGCGAGCAGTACTTC. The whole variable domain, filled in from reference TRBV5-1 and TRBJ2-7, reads KAGVTQTPRYLIKTRGQQVTLSCSPISGHRSVSWYQQTPGQGLQFLFEYFSETQRNKGNFPGRFSGRQFSNSRSEMNVSTLELGDSALYLCASSFRGEQYFGPGTRLTVT.

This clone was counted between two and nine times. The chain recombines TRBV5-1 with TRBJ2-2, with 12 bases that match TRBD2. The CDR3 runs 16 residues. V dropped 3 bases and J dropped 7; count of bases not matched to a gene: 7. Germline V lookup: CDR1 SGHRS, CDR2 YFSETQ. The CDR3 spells CASSSSRLAGDGELFF. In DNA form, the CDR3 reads TGCGCCAGCAGCTCAAGTAGACTAGCGGGAGACGGGGAGCTGTTTTTT.

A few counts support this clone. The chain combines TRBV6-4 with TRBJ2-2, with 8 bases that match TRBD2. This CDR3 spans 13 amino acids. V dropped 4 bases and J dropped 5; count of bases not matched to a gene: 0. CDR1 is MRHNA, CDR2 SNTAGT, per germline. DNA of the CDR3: TGTGCCAGCAGTGCTAGCGGGACCGGGGAGCTGTTTTTT. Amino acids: CASSASGTGELFF.

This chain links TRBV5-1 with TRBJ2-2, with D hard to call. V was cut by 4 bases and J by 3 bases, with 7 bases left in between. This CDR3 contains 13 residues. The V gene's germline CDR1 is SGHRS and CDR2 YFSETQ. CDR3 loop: CASSTGYTGELFF. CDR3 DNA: TGCGCCAGCAGCACCGGATACACCGGGGAGCTGTTTTTT. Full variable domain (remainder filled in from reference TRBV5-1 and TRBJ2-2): KAGVTQTPRYLIKTRGQQVTLSCSPISGHRSVSWYQQTPGQGLQFLFEYFSETQRNKGNFPGRFSGRQFSNSRSEMNVSTLELGDSALYLCASSTGYTGELFFGEGSRLTVL.